Presented here are 14 T cell receptor beta chains from one specimen sequenced in a study of cytomegalovirus exposure and HLA in healthy donors. Primers for the PCR totalled 60 Vbeta and 13 Jbeta. The assay was immunoSEQ multiplex PCR, and TCRdb's table has in-frame clones only and misses some. The sample has 100,000 to 150,000 clones; around four fifths are singletons. What was sequenced was PBMCs. These receptors were obtained from a woman in her thirties or forties in good health and CMV-seropositive.

This chain connects TRBV5-4 to TRBJ2-5; 8 nucleotides agree with TRBD2. V shed 3 bases, J shed 3 bases, and the junction held 4 bases outside the gene matches. CDR1 and CDR2 (germline): SGHNT, YYREEE (reference sequence). The CDR3 consists of 14 residues. CDR3 in DNA: TGTGCCAGCAGCTCCTTAGCGGGGAAAGAGACCCAGTACTTC. Translating it yields CASSSLAGKETQYF.

This clone was observed a few times. The rearrangement links TRBV5-4 to TRBJ2-4; 10 positions agree with TRBD2. Losses at the gene ends were 4 bases for V and 10 bases for J; bases not matched to a gene: 11. Germline values: CDR1 SGHNT, CDR2 YYREEE (reference sequence). The CDR3 consists of 15 residues. CDR3 protein: CASSQGRTSGDIQYF. The CDR3 coding sequence is TGTGCCAGCAGCCAAGGGCGAACTAGCGGGGATATTCAGTACTTC.

V is TRBV7-2 and J is TRBJ2-1; D unclear. The CDR3 has 12 amino acids. Looked up from germline, CDR1 is SGHTA and CDR2 is FQGNSA. Trimming took off 5 bases at V and 3 bases at J, with 5 bases between the two ends. The CDR3 DNA reads TGTGCCAGCAGCCGGTACTACAATGAGCAGTTCTTC. This codes for CASSRYYNEQFF.

The rearrangement links TRBV30 to TRBJ2-3; D is perhaps TRBD2 (6 bases). The CDR3 sequence is 15 residues long. CDR1 and CDR2 from the germline V gene are GTSNPN and SVGIG (reference sequence). Deletions cut 3 bases from V and 1 base from J, with 14 bases between. CDR3 residues: CAWRGFQRGTDTQYF. The CDR3 bases are TGTGCCTGGAGAGGGTTCCAGCGGGGCACAGATACGCAGTATTTT.

This chain uses TRBV2 with TRBJ1-2, with 9 bases aligning to TRBD1. Germline CDR1 SNHLY, CDR2 FYNNEI. CDR3 length: 14 amino acids. Losses at the gene ends were 7 bases for V and 6 bases for J; bases not matched to a gene: 9. Written as DNA, the CDR3 is TGTGCCAGCACCGTCACCGGGACAGGGAATGGCTACACCTTC. Its protein product is CASTVTGTGNGYTF.

This clone has just a few counts. The chain joins TRBV30 to TRBJ2-1; TRBD1 aligns across 9 bases. The trim removed 5 bases at V and 3 bases at J, leaving 8 bases unmatched. The CDR3 runs to 15 residues. Germline values: CDR1 GTSNPN, CDR2 SVGIG (reference sequence). CDR3: CAWAGTGSIYNEQFF. CDR3 in DNA: TGTGCCTGGGCTGGGACAGGGAGTATCTACAATGAGCAGTTCTTC.

This clone was counted once. CDR3 nucleotides: TGTGCCAGCAGCAGGCAGGCAGGGAACACTGAAGCTTTCTTT. Translating gives CASSRQAGNTEAFF. The V call is TRBV9, the J call TRBJ1-1; D not certain. V was pared by 4 bases and J by 1 base, with 11 bases between. Germline V gene data show CDR1 as SGDLS and CDR2 as YYNGEE. The CDR3 has 14 amino acids.

This clone was observed a single time. This chain joins TRBV5-4 and TRBJ2-3; weak D call: TRBD2 (5 bases). CDR1 and CDR2 from the germline V gene are SGHNT and YYREEE (reference sequence). The V gene lost 0 bases and the J gene lost 0 bases, with 11 bases spanning the gap. The CDR3 contains 16 residues. DNA for the CDR3: TGTGCCAGCAGCTTGGCACCCGGGGTTAGCACAGATACGCAGTATTTT. Protein: CASSLAPGVSTDTQYF.

This clone was seen a handful of times. This rearrangement joins TRBV7-8 to TRBJ1-5; possible D gene TRBD1, 5 bases. The germline V gene encodes CDR1 SGHVS and CDR2 FQNEAQ. The CDR3 has 15 amino acids. The V gene lost 3 bases and the J gene lost 2 bases, with 11 bases spanning the gap. The CDR3 nucleotides read TGTGCCAGCAGCTTTAAGGGGAATGGCAATCAGCCCCAGCATTTT. Translation gives CASSFKGNGNQPQHF.

About this clone itself: The junction departs from the called germline gene at one end, perhaps through a read error. The chain carries TRBV6-6 and TRBJ2-6, with D unresolved. The germline V gene has CDR1 MNHNY and CDR2 SVGAGI (reference sequence). There are 16 residues in the CDR3. The CDR3 sequence: CASSDSSSSGANVLTF. CDR3 in DNA: TGTGCCAGCAGTGACTCAAGTAGCTCTGGGGCCAACGTCCTGACTTTC.

The rearrangement links TRBV28 to TRBJ2-6; TRBD1 matches at 7 bases. This CDR3 comprises 18 residues. Germline lookup yields CDR1 MDHEN and CDR2 SYDVKM. With V trimmed by 4 bases and J by 0 bases, 9 bases remained unmatched. The CDR3 DNA sequence: TGTGCCAGCAGTTCCCACAGGGGATCCAGCTCTGGGGCCAACGTCCTGACTTTC. Its translation is CASSSHRGSSSGANVLTF.

This clone was counted only a few times. The chain joins TRBV19 to TRBJ1-3; D unresolved. Trimming left V 7 bases short and J 1 base short, with 11 bases between. Germline V gene lookup returns CDR1 LNHDA and CDR2 SQIVND (reference sequence). This CDR3 is built from 14 residues. CDR3 amino acids: CASTQASSGNTIYF. CDR3 nucleotide sequence: TGTGCCAGTACCCAAGCCTCTTCTGGAAACACCATATATTTT.

This chain joins TRBV5-6 and TRBJ2-7; D remains unclear. CDR3 size: 15 residues. V lost 1 base and J lost 0, with 11 bases in between. Germline V gene data show CDR1 as SGHDT and CDR2 as YYEEEE. CDR3 in DNA: TGTGCCAGCAGCTTGCTGCAGGTTTCCTCCTACGAGCAGTACTTC. Protein product: CASSLLQVSSYEQYF.

This sequence joins TRBV20-1 and TRBJ1-1; D possibly corresponds to TRBD1 (5 bases). V was shortened by 4 bases and J by 7 bases, with 10 bases between the two germline ends. The germline CDR1 and CDR2 sequences are DFQATT and SNEGSKA (reference sequence). The length of the CDR3 is 11 residues. CDR3 DNA: TGCAGTGCTAAAGGGGTAATTGAAGCTTTCTTT. The encoded protein is CSAKGVIEAFF.